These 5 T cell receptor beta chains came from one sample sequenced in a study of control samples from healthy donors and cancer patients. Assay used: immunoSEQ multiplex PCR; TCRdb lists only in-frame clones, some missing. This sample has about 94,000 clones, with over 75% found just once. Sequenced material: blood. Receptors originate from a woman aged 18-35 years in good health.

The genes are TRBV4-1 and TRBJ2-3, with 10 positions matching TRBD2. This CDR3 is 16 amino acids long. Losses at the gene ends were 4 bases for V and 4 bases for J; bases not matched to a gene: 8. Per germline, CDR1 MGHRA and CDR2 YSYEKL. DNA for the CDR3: TGCGCCAGCAGCCCAAAGCGGGGGGGCCTCGCAGATACGCAGTATTTT. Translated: CASSPKRGGLADTQYF.

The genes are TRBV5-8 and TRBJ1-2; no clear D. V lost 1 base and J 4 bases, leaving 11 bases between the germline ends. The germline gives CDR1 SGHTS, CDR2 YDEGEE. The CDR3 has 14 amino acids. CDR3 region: CASSLTDKAYGYTF. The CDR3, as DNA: TGTGCCAGCAGCTTGACTGACAAGGCCTATGGCTACACCTTC.

CDR3 DNA: TGTGCCAGCAGCAAGAACCAGGGTGGGGAGACCCAGTACTTC. It yields the protein CASSKNQGGETQYF. The rearrangement links TRBV7-2 to TRBJ2-5, with D perhaps TRBD1 (5 bases). There are 14 residues in the CDR3. Germline V gene lookup returns CDR1 SGHTA and CDR2 FQGNSA. V was trimmed by 5 bases and J by 5 bases, leaving 15 bases between them.

The CDR3 DNA is TGTGCCAGCAGCTTAGGGGTAGCGGGGGGGATTGAGCAGTTCTTC. Translating it yields CASSLGVAGGIEQFF. The chain carries TRBV7-2 and TRBJ2-1; 11 bases agree with TRBD2. CDR1 SGHTA and CDR2 FQGNSA come from the germline V gene. The CDR3 has 15 amino acids. J lost 9 bases, V lost 1 base, and 5 bases had no gene match.

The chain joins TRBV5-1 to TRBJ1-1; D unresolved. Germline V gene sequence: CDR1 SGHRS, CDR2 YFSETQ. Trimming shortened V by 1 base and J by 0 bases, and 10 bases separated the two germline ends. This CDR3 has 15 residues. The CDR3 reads CASSLLTPLNTEAFF. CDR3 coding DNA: TGCGCCAGCAGCTTGTTAACGCCGTTGAACACTGAAGCTTTCTTT.